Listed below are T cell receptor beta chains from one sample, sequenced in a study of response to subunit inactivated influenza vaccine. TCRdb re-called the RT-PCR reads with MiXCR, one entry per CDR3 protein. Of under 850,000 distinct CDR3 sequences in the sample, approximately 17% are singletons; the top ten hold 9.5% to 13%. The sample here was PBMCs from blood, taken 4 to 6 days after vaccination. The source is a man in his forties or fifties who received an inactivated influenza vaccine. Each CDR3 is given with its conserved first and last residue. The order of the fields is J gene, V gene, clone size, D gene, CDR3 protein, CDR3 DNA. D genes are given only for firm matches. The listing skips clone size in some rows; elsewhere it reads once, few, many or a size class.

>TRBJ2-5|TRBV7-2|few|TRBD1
CASSIGTGETQYF
TGTGCCAGCAGCATCGGGACAGGGGAGACCCAGTACTTC
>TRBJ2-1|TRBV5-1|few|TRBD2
CASSPTSGTMDEQFF
TGCGCCAGCAGCCCGACTAGCGGGACCATGGATGAGCAGTTCTTC
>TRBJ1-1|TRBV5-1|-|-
CASSLLGENTEAFF
TGCGCCAGCAGCTTGCTGGGCGAGAACACTGAAGCTTTCTTT
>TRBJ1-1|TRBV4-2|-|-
CASSQDARANTEAFF
TGTGCCAGCAGCCAAGACGCCCGGGCGAACACTGAAGCTTTCTTT
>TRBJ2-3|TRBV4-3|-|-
CASSLRGLSTDTQYF
TGCGCCAGCAGCCTTAGGGGACTGAGCACAGATACGCAGTATTTT
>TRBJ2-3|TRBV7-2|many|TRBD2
CASSFGLAGRADTQYF
TGTGCCAGCAGCTTTGGACTAGCGGGTCGGGCAGATACGCAGTATTTT
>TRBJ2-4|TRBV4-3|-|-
CASSQTPAGSAKNIQYF
TGCGCCAGCAGCCAGACCCCGGCAGGGTCGGCCAAAAACATTCAGTACTTC
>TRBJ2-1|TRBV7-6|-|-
CASSPLLRDGSSYNEQFF
TGTGCCAGCAGCCCCCTCTTAAGGGACGGGAGCTCCTACAATGAGCAGTTCTTC
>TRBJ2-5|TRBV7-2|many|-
CASSAQGWETQYF
TGTGCCAGCAGCGCGCAGGGCTGGGAGACCCAGTACTTC
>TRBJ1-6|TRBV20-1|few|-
CSARRAADYNSPLHF
TGCAGTGCTAGACGGGCGGCTGACTATAATTCACCCCTCCACTTT
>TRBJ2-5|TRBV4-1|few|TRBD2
CASSQVGGFSETQYF
TGCGCCAGCAGCCAAGTGGGGGGGTTCTCGGAGACCCAGTACTTC